This T cell receptor beta chain was sequenced in a study of long-term antiretroviral therapy in people with HIV (dated by TCRdb to the early 2020s). For the study in its entirety: Collection of the earliest samples took place about a decade ahead of the 2015 WHO recommendation for immediate ART, at a time when ART was typically delayed until CD4 counts fell. A retrospective serial study tested whether ART initiation and durable HIV suppression were associated with changes in peripheral blood TRB repertoire composition and diversity. The cohort contributed 150 to 200 cryopreserved PBMC samples from 30 adults with confirmed HIV infection, collected serially over a mean of around six years (range 1-12). Of the 30 participants with HIV, about a dozen were female. No cross-contamination during QIAcube processing turned up in test extractions that ran a monoclonal T-cell line alongside more than 30 polyclonal samples.

Participants were included only if at least one PBMC sample before ART initiation and at least two post-ART samples were available. All participants with HIV were treated in the United States of America. Before DNA extraction, cryopreserved samples of 1-10 million PBMC were thawed and then washed. At the time of the earliest PBMC sample, participants with HIV were aged between about 23 and 54 years. PBMC samples from each participant spanned 1-4 timepoints before ART initiation and 2-8 timepoints after ART initiation, with a median of 7 samples. Serial HIV viral load, CD4+ T-cell count, ART history and demographic data were obtained for every participant. Genomic DNA was extracted from unsorted PBMC with a Qiagen kit on a QIAcube, processed in batches of 12 samples. Findings and caveats that apply to the study as a whole: Because PBMC availability was limited, only the TCR beta chain was sequenced, with no alpha chain pairing. Starting ART was linked to a significant rise in TRB diversity, yet even after long-term ART the diversity remained significantly lower than in transplant donor controls. The repertoire was dominated across all time points by expanded TRB clones identified before ART initiation, although this dominance was seen to fluctuate and to decrease in many PLHIV after ART. Samples dated from the mid-2000s to the late 2010s, and the ART regimens used may be less effective than current ones. CDR3 length ranges in HIV repertoires were narrower than in controls, and network structure suggested an antigen-experienced repertoire with only a slight naive shift after ART. Because pre-ART samples had limited cell numbers, profiling was done on unsorted PBMC rather than on sorted CD4+ and CD8+ T cells. Inferences about post-ART repertoire changes were limited because no data were available on ART adherence, viral resistance or therapy changes.

On this clone: Its antigen remains undetermined. One base away there is no much larger clone; base qualities are not given.

There are 15 amino acids in the CDR3, from cysteine to phenylalanine inclusive. Of the read, only the CDR3 DNA is kept; its 45 bases are in frame from base 1. After removal of 0 bases from V and 2 bases from J, the junction retains 0 bases not matched to a gene. According to the germline V gene, CDR1 reads MNHEY and CDR2 reads SVGAGI. The immunoSEQ hsTCRB v3.0 assay was used at survey level resolution for TRB variable region sequencing. The targeted TRB sequencing depth was roughly 40,000-55,000 T-cell genomes per sample. An Illumina MiSeq with a v3 150-cycle kit was used to sequence the pooled TRB libraries. The original pipeline was this. Repertoire analysis was performed in R inside a reproducible Nextflow workflow that covered QC, data transformation and analysis. Custom analyses were implemented in LymphoSeq2, an R package for AIRR-Seq data exploration. A few samples that produced fewer than 5000 total TRB sequences were removed, so 150 to 200 HIV repertoires were analyzed. Among the approximately 190 retained HIV repertoires, more than 55 were collected before ART initiation and 120 to 140 after ART initiation. Each repertoire was downsampled to 5000 TRB nucleotide sequences, and summary statistics were averaged across 100 downsampling iterations. Only TRB sequences with CDR3 regions of at least seven amino acids were retained for analysis. Two measures captured diversity: a Shannon entropy-derived clonality score and the Gini coefficient. In the repertoire networks, any two of the top 5000 CDR3 amino acid sequences were connected whenever the two sequences differed by an edit distance of one. GLIPH2 predicted antigen specificity groups and MHC restriction for TRB CDR3 amino acid sequences. CDR3 amino acid sequences were matched against VDJdb and McPAS-TCR to flag known CMV, EBV, HIV or tissue antigen associations. Pre-ART, post-ART and control groups were compared with Wilcoxon signed-rank tests and Holm-Bonferroni correction. TCRdb holds this immuneACCESS table with in-frame rearrangements only. Some clones are missing; in checked studies, unresolved V genes explain under half, and the rest has no known cause. From that table come the V and J calls and clone size; the DNA was used to work out D and trimming. The sample records some 33,000 clones, around 80% of which are singletons. The ten largest clonotypes hold around 6.3% of the sample.

The source of this sequence is a man between 18 and 29 years old with HIV. Sequenced material: unsorted PBMCs, taken 0.6 years after starting antiretroviral therapy. The chain employs TRBV6-5 and TRBJ1-3; the central 8 bases match TRBD1. The CDR3 reads CASSYSRGPGNTIYF. The nucleotides read TGTGCCAGCAGTTACTCCAGGGGGCCTGGAAACACCATATATTTT.